What follows describes a single T cell receptor beta chain. This specimen comes from a study of T cell changes during pregnancy in multiple sclerosis. TCRdb's copy holds only in-frame clones and misses some; the assay was immunoSEQ multiplex PCR. Altogether about 50,000 clones are present, about 94% being singletons, with the ten largest covering 0.35% to 0.45%. The length of the CDR3 is 16 residues. Germline CDR1 and CDR2: LGHNA and YSLEER. Trimming took off 2 bases at V and 1 base at J, with 11 bases between the two ends. The sequences come from CD4+ T cells from peripheral blood mononuclear cells, collected after pregnancy. The chain joins TRBV4-3 to TRBJ1-4; TRBD1 is a possible D gene (5 bases). This receptor was identified in a female donor with multiple sclerosis, enrolled in a pregnancy study. The CDR3 bases are TGCGCCAGCAGCCAATTATCGGGGGGAACTAATGAAAAACTGTTTTTT. As protein: CASSQLSGGTNEKLFF.